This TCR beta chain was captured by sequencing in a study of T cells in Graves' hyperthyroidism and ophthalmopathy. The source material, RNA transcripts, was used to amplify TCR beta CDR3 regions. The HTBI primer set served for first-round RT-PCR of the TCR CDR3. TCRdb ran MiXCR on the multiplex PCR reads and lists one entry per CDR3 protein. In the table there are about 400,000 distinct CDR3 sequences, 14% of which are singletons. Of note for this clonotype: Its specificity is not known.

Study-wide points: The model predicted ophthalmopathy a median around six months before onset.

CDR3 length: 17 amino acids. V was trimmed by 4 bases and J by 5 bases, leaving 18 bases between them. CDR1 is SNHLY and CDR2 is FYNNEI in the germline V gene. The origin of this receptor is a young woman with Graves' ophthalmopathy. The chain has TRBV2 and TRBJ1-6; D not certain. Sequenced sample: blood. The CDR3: CASSVPATGRNNSPLHF. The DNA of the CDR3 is TGTGCCAGCAGTGTCCCGGCCACCGGGAGGAATAATTCACCCCTCCACTTT.